This T cell receptor beta chain was retrieved from a study of T cells after posttransplantation cyclophosphamide. This CDR3 contains 13 residues. Germline loops: CDR1 GTSNPN, CDR2 SVGIG (reference sequence). V lost 1 base to trimming and J lost 4 bases, with 7 bases between them. The data were produced by immunoSEQ multiplex PCR, yet TCRdb's version contains in-frame clones alone and is incomplete. The sample includes some 53,000 clones, around 84% of them seen just once. The clonotype originates from a man younger than 40 with a blood cancer, CMV-positive, and with a related stem cell donor. The J gene is TRBJ1-4, the V gene TRBV30; possibly TRBD1 for D (5 bases). The specimen was PBMCs. CDR3 in amino acids: CAWSGRVNEKLFF. The CDR3 nucleotides read TGTGCCTGGAGTGGCAGGGTTAATGAAAAACTGTTTTTT.